This T cell receptor beta chain was retrieved from a study of human T cells and chemical hapten exposure. From the RACE reads, TCRdb called clonotypes with MiXCR, one entry per CDR3 protein. The repertoire consists of 120,000 or so distinct CDR3 sequences, with about 13% occurring once and the leading ten covering 0.7% to 0.95%. Sample time point: patch test 1, 2 weeks after DPC sensitization. The treatment: therapeutic diphenylcyclopropenone sensitization with weekly scalp DPC. Total RNA was isolated from whole blood that had not been fractionated. This clonotype was observed a few times. Trimming shortened V by 3 bases and J by 0 bases, and 8 bases separated the two germline ends. The CDR3 is made up of 14 amino acids. Germline CDR1 reads MDHEN; CDR2 reads SYDVKM.

The chain combines TRBV28 with TRBJ2-5, with D hard to call. The TCR was taken from a man aged 18 to 29 with alopecia areata. Some clones in this sample may be carry-over from other donors' samples. This specimen was whole blood, taken in connection with sensitization to the hapten diphenylcyclopropenone (DPC). The CDR3 DNA reads as TGTGCCAGCAGTTTTAAAGGTTACCAAGAGACCCAGTACTTC. Translating it yields CASSFKGYQETQYF.